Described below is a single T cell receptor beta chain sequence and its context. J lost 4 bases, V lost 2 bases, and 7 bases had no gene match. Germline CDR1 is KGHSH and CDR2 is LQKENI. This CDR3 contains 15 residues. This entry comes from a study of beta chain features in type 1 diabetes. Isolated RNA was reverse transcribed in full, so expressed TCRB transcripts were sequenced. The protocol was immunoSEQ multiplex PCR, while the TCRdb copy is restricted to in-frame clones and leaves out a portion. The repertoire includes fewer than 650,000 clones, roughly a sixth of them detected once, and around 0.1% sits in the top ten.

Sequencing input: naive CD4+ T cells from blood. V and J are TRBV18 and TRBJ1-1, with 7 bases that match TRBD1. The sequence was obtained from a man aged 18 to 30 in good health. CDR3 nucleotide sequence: TGTGCCAGCTCACCAGACAGGGTTAGCGGCACTGAAGCTTTCTTT. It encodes CASSPDRVSGTEAFF.